Below, one TCR beta chain is given with its context. The identical CDR3 is also encoded by other nucleotide sequences in the sample. This entry belongs to a study of shared clonotypes between healthy human individuals. TCRdb's copy holds only in-frame clones and misses some; the assay was immunoSEQ multiplex PCR. The table has about 980,000 clones, about three quarters seen once. The germline CDR1 and CDR2 sequences are LNHDA and SQIVND (reference sequence). The V end was cut by 3 bases, the J end by 8 bases, with 13 bases between. The length of the CDR3 is 13 residues. The TCR originated in a man younger than 35 in good health. The sequenced sample was memory CD4+ T cells sorted from blood. Subset noted: CD45RA-negative fraction. The rearrangement joins TRBV19 to TRBJ1-2; D is uncertain. Here the CDR3 reads CASSIGGPRGYTF. Written as DNA, the CDR3 is TGTGCCAGTAGTATTGGAGGCCCTCGCGGCTACACCTTC.